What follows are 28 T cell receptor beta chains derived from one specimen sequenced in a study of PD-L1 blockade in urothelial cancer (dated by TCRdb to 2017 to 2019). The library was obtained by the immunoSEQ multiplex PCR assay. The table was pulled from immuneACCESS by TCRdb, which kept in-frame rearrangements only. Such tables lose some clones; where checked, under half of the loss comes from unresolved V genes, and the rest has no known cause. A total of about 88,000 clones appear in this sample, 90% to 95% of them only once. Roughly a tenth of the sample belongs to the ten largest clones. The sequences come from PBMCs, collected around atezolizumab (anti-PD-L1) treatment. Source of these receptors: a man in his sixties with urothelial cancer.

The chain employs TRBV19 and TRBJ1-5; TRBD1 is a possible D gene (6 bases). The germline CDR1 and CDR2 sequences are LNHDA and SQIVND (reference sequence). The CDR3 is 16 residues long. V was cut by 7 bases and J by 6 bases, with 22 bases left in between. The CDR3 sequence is CASNVPVRGSFQPQHF. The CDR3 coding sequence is TGTGCCAGTAATGTCCCCGTCAGGGGTAGTTTTCAGCCCCAGCATTTT.

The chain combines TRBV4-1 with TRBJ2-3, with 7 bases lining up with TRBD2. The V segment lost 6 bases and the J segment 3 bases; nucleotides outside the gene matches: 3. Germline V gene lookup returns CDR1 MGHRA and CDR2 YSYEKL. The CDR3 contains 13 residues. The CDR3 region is CASRRGDTDTQYF. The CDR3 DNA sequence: TGCGCCAGCAGACGGGGGGATACAGATACGCAGTATTTT.

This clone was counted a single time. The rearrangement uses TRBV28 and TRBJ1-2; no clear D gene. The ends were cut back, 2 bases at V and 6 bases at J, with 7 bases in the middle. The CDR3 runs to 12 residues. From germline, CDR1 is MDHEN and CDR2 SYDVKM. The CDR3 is CASSLPENGYTF. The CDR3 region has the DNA TGTGCCAGCAGTTTACCCGAGAATGGCTACACCTTC.

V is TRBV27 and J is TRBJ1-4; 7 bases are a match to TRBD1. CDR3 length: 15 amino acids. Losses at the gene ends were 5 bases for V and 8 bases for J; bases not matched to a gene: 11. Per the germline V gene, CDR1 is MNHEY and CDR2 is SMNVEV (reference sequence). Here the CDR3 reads CASSSYRGLREKLFF. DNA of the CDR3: TGTGCCAGCAGTAGCTACAGGGGATTACGCGAAAAACTGTTTTTT.

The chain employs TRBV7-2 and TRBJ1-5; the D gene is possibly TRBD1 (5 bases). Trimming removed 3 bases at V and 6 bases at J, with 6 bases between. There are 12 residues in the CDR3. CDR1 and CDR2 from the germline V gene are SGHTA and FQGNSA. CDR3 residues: CASSLDTQPQHF. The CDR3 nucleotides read TGTGCCAGCAGCTTGGACACTCAGCCCCAGCATTTT.

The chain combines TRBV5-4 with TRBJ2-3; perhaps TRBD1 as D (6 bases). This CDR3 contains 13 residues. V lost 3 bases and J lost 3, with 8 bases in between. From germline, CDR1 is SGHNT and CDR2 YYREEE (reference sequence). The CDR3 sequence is CASSSQGTDTQYF. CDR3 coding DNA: TGTGCCAGCAGCTCACAGGGAACAGATACGCAGTATTTT.

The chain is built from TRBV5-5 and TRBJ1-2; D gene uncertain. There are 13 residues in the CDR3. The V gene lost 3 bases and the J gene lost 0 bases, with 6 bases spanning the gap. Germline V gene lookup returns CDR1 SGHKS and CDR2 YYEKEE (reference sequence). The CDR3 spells CASSWATNYGYTF. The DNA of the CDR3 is TGTGCCAGCAGCTGGGCGACTAACTATGGCTACACCTTC.

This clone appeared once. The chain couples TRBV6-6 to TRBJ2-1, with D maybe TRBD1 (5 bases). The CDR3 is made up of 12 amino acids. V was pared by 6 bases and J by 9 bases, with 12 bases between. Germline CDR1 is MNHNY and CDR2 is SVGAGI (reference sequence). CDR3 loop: CASSPGRVEQFF. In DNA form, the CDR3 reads TGTGCCAGCAGCCCCGGCAGGGTTGAGCAGTTCTTC.

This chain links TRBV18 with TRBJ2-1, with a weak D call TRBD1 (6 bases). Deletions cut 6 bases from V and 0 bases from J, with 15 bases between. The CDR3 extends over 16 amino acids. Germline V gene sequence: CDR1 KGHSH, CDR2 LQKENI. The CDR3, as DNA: TGTGCCAGCTCTCCTCGCGGACAGAGCTCCTACAATGAGCAGTTCTTC. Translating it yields CASSPRGQSSYNEQFF. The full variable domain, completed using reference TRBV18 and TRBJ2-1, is NAGVMQNPRHLVRRRGQEARLRCSPMKGHSHVYWYRQLPEEGLKFMVYLQKENIIDESGMPKERFSAEFPKEGPSILRIQQVVRGDSAAYFCASSPRGQSSYNEQFFGPGTRLTVL.

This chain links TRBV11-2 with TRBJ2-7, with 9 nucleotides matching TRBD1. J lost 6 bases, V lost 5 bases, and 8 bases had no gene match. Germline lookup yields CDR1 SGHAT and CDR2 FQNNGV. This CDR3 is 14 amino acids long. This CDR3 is CASSRGTGLREQYF. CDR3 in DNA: TGTGCCAGCAGCCGAGGGACAGGGCTTCGCGAGCAGTACTTC.

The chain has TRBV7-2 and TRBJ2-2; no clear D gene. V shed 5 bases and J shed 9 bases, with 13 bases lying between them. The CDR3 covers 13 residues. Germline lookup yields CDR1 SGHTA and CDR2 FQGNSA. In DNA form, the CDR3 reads TGTGCCAGCAGCACGAACGGTCCACGGGAGCTGTTTTTT. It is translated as CASSTNGPRELFF.

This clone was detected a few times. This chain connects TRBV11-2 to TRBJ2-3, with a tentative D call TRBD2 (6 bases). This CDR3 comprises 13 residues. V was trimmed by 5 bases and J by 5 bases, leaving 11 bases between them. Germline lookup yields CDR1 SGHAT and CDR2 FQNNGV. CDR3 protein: CASSRDFVDTQYF. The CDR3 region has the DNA TGTGCCAGCAGCAGGGACTTTGTAGATACGCAGTATTTT.

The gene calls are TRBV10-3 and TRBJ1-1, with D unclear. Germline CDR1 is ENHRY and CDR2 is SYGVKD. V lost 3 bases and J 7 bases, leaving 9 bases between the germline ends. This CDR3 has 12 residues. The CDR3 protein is CAISDPGSEAFF. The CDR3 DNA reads TGTGCCATCAGTGATCCGGGAAGTGAAGCTTTCTTT.

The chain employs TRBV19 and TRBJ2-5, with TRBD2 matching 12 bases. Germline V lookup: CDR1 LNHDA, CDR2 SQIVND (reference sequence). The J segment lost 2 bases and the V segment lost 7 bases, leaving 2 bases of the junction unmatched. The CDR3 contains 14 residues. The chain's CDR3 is CASKTSGGQETQYF. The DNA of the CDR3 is TGTGCCAGTAAGACTAGCGGGGGTCAAGAGACCCAGTACTTC.

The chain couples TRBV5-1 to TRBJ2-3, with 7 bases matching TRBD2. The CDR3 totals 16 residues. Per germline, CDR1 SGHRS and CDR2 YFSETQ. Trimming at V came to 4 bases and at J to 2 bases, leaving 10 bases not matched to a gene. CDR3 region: CASSRGSSGVTDTQYF. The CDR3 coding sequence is TGCGCCAGCAGCCGAGGATCGAGCGGGGTCACAGATACGCAGTATTTT.

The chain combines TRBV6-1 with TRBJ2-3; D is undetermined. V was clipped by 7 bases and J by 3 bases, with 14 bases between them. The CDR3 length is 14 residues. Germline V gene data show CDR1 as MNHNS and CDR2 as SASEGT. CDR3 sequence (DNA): TGTGCCAGCACCCTAATTCCGGTGACAGATACGCAGTATTTT. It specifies CASTLIPVTDTQYF.

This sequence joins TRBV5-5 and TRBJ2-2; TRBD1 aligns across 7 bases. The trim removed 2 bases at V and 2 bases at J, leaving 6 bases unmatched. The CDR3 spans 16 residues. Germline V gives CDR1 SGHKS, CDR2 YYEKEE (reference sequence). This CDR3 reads CASSLTGTDNTGELFF. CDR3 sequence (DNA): TGTGCCAGCAGCTTAACCGGGACAGACAACACCGGGGAGCTGTTTTTT.

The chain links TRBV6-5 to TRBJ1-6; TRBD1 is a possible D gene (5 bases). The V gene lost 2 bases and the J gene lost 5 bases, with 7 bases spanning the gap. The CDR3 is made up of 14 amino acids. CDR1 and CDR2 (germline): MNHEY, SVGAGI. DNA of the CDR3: TGTGCCAGCAGTTACCTACAGGATAATTCACCCCTCCACTTT. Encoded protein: CASSYLQDNSPLHF.

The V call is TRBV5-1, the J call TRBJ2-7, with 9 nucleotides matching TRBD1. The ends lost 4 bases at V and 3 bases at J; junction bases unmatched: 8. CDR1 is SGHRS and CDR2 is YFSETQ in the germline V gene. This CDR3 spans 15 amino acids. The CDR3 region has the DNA TGCGCCAGCAGCGCCGGACAGGGGTCCTACTACGAGCAGTACTTC. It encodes CASSAGQGSYYEQYF.

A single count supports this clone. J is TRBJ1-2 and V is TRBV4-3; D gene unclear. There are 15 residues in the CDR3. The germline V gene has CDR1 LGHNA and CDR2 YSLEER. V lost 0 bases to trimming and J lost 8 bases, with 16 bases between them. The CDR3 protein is CASSQDALGSPGYTF. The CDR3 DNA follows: TGCGCCAGCAGCCAAGATGCGTTGGGCAGTCCCGGCTACACCTTC.

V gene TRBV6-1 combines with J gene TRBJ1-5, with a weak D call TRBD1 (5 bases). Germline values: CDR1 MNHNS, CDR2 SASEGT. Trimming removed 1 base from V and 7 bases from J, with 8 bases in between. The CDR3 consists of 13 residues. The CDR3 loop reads CASSEGGGQPQHF. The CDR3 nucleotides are TGTGCCAGCAGTGAAGGTGGGGGGCAGCCCCAGCATTTT.

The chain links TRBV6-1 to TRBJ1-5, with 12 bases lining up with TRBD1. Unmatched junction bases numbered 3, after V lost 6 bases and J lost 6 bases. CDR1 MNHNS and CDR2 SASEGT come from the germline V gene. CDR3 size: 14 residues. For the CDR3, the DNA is TGTGCCAGCAGGGGGACAGGGGGCCGTCAGCCCCAGCATTTT. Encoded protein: CASRGTGGRQPQHF.

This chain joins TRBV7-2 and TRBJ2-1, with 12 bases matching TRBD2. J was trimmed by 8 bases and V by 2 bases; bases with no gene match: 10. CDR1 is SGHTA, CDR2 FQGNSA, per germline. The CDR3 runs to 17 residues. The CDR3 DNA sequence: TGTGCCAGCAGCTTACTCGCGCGGACTAGCGGGATGGATGAGCAGTTCTTC. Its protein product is CASSLLARTSGMDEQFF.

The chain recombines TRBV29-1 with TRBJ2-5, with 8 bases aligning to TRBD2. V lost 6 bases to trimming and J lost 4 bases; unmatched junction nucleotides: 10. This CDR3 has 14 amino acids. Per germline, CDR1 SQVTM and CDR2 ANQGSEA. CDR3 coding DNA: TGCAGCGTCGGCGGGGGGACACAGGGAGAGACCCAGTACTTC. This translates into CSVGGGTQGETQYF.

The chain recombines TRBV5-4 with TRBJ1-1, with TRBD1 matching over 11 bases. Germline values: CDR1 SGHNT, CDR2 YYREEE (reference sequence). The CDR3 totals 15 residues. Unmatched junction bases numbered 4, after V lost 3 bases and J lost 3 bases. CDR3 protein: CASSSGQGEYTEAFF. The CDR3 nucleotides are TGTGCCAGCAGCTCGGGACAGGGGGAGTACACTGAAGCTTTCTTT.

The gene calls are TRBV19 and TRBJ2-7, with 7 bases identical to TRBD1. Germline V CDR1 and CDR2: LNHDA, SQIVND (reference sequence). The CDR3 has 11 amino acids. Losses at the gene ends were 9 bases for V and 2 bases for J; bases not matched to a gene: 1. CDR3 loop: CASGTAYEQYF. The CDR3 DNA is TGTGCCAGCGGGACAGCCTACGAGCAGTACTTC.

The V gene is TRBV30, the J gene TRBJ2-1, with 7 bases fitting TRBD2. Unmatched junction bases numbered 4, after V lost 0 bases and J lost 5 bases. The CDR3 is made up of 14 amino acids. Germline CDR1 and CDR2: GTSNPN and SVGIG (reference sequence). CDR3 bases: TGTGCCTGGAGTGTGACCAGCGGGAACAATGAGCAGTTCTTC. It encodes CAWSVTSGNNEQFF. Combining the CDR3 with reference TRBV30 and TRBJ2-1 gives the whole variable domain SQTIHQWPATLVQPVGSPLSLECTVEGTSNPNLYWYRQAAGRGLQLLFYSVGIGQISSEVPQNLSASRPQDRQFILSSKKLLLSDSGFYLCAWSVTSGNNEQFFGPGTRLTVL.

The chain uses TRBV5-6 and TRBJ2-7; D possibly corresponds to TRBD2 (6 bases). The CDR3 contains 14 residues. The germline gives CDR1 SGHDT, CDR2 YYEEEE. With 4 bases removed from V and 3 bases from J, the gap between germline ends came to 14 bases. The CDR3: CASSSRGAHYEQYF. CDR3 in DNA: TGTGCCAGCAGCAGCCGCGGGGCCCACTACGAGCAGTACTTC.